These 21 T cell receptor beta chains came from one sample sequenced in a study of cytomegalovirus exposure and HLA in healthy donors. PCR involved 60 Vbeta and 13 Jbeta primers. TCRdb's table, derived via immunoSEQ multiplex PCR, lists solely in-frame clones and lacks some. The sample lists about 95,000 clones, 80% to 90% occurring once. Sequenced: PBMCs. These receptors came from a young man in good health and CMV-seropositive.

This clone came up a few times. This chain links TRBV28 with TRBJ1-2, with 7 bases matching TRBD1. The CDR3 length is 16 residues. The trim removed 6 bases at V and 4 bases at J, leaving 14 bases unmatched. Germline V gives CDR1 MDHEN, CDR2 SYDVKM. CDR3 nucleotide sequence: TGTGCCAGCAGGCCCTTTTCCGGGACAGCTATCTATGGCTACACCTTC. This encodes CASRPFSGTAIYGYTF.

The chain combines TRBV6-1 with TRBJ1-1; TRBD1 is a possible D gene (6 bases). V lost 6 bases, J lost 4 bases, and 15 bases lay in between. The germline V gene has CDR1 MNHNS and CDR2 SASEGT. The CDR3 spans 14 residues. The chain's CDR3 is CASRRQAIGTEAFF. In nucleotides, the CDR3 is TGTGCCAGCAGACGACAGGCTATAGGCACTGAAGCTTTCTTT.

This chain links TRBV6-1 with TRBJ1-5; possible D gene TRBD1, 6 bases. Looked up from germline, CDR1 is MNHNS and CDR2 is SASEGT. The V and J ends lost 4 bases and 0 bases respectively, with 10 bases between them. This CDR3 is 15 amino acids long. This chain's CDR3 is CASSVDSISNQPQHF. The CDR3 coding sequence is TGTGCCAGCAGTGTGGACAGTATTAGCAATCAGCCCCAGCATTTT.

The chain carries TRBV28 and TRBJ2-1, with D possibly matching TRBD2 (6 bases). Deletions cut 8 bases from V and 1 base from J, with 9 bases between. The CDR3 spans 13 residues. Germline values: CDR1 MDHEN, CDR2 SYDVKM. CDR3 sequence (DNA): TGTGCCAGCCGGGACTTGTCCTACAATGAGCAGTTCTTC. It specifies CASRDLSYNEQFF.

In DNA form, the CDR3 reads TGCAGCGTTGACAGCGGTTACTCCTACGAGCAGTACTTC. It is translated as CSVDSGYSYEQYF. V gene TRBV29-1 combines with J gene TRBJ2-7; tentatively, D is TRBD2 (5 bases). CDR3 size: 13 residues. V was clipped by 3 bases and J by 0 bases, with 9 bases between them. Germline CDR1 reads SQVTM; CDR2 reads ANQGSEA.

In this sample, this clone turned up a few times. The chain employs TRBV6-5 and TRBJ2-3, with 9 bases aligning to TRBD1. This CDR3 region has 14 residues. The germline gives CDR1 MNHEY, CDR2 SVGAGI. V gave up 8 bases and J gave up 4 bases; unmatched junction bases: 7. CDR3 protein: CASGIQGAADTQYF. The CDR3 DNA sequence: TGTGCCAGCGGGATACAGGGGGCGGCAGATACGCAGTATTTT.

This chain joins TRBV7-7 and TRBJ2-7, with TRBD1 as a possible D gene (5 bases). Trimming cost V 1 base and J 5 bases, with 12 bases left between them. This CDR3 comprises 14 residues. CDR1 is SSHAT and CDR2 is FNYEAQ in the germline V gene (reference sequence). The CDR3 DNA follows: TGTGCCAGCAGCTTAGTCGGCACAGGAGACGAGCAGTACTTC. Protein sequence: CASSLVGTGDEQYF.

This clone was seen a few times. The chain couples TRBV2 to TRBJ1-1, with D possibly TRBD1 on 5 matching bases. CDR3 length equals 13 residues. Germline assignment: CDR1 SNHLY and CDR2 FYNNEI. Trimming left V 6 bases short and J 1 base short, with 9 bases between. The CDR3 here is CASRQVSNTEAFF. The CDR3 DNA follows: TGTGCCAGCAGACAGGTATCGAACACTGAAGCTTTCTTT.

The chain couples TRBV7-2 to TRBJ2-1, with D possibly matching TRBD2 (6 bases). CDR3 length: 16 residues. Trimming removed 6 bases at V and 6 bases at J, with 21 bases between. Germline V CDR1 and CDR2: SGHTA, FQGNSA. The CDR3, as DNA: TGTGCCAGCAGTTTAACATTTAGTCGGGGGTTCAATGAGCAGTTCTTC. It specifies CASSLTFSRGFNEQFF.

The gene calls are TRBV5-1 and TRBJ1-1; 9 nucleotides agree with TRBD1. Germline-derived CDR1 and CDR2 are SGHRS and YFSETQ. J lost 8 bases, V lost 0 bases, and 5 bases had no gene match. The length of the CDR3 is 14 residues. The CDR3 DNA reads TGCGCCAGCAGCTTGGGACAGGGGGATCGGGAAGCTTTCTTT. Translation gives CASSLGQGDREAFF.

V is TRBV28 and J is TRBJ2-2; the match to TRBD1 covers 7 bases. This CDR3 is 13 amino acids long. Losses at the gene ends were 5 bases for V and 6 bases for J; bases not matched to a gene: 3. Germline assignment: CDR1 MDHEN and CDR2 SYDVKM. CDR3 region: CASSPGGPGELFF. CDR3 nucleotide sequence: TGTGCCAGCAGTCCAGGGGGACCCGGGGAGCTGTTTTTT. The variable domain in full, with the rest retrieved from reference TRBV28 and TRBJ2-2, is DVKVTQSSRYLVKRTGEKVFLECVQDMDHENMFWYRQDPGLGLRLIYFSYDVKMKEKGDIPEGYSVSREKKERFSLILESASTNQTSMYLCASSPGGPGELFFGEGSRLTVL.

The chain joins TRBV19 to TRBJ1-1, with 7 bases identical to TRBD1. V dropped 5 bases and J dropped 5; count of bases not matched to a gene: 20. CDR1 is LNHDA and CDR2 is SQIVND in the germline V gene (reference sequence). The CDR3 contains 18 residues. CDR3 nucleotide sequence: TGTGCCAGTAGTGACGTCACCCTTCGGAGGGGGCTGGAGACTGAAGCTTTCTTT. It yields the protein CASSDVTLRRGLETEAFF.

The chain employs TRBV6-5 and TRBJ1-1; no clear D. Germline CDR1 and CDR2: MNHEY and SVGAGI. CDR3 length: 12 amino acids. Trimming cost V 5 bases and J 6 bases, with 10 bases left between them. The CDR3 DNA sequence: TGTGCCAGCAGTCGCGGAGCACCTGAAGCTTTCTTT. This encodes CASSRGAPEAFF.

The chain carries TRBV13 and TRBJ1-5, with D maybe TRBD1 (5 bases). This CDR3 region has 15 residues. Trimming took 0 bases from V and 6 from J, leaving 12 bases between them. From germline, CDR1 is PRHDT and CDR2 FYEKMQ (reference sequence). The CDR3 loop is CASSLGWGPGQPQHF. In DNA, the CDR3 is TGTGCCAGCAGCTTAGGATGGGGCCCCGGTCAGCCCCAGCATTTT.

This clone has only one observation. The chain uses TRBV7-6 and TRBJ1-1; D is unclear. V was shortened by 1 base and J by 1 base, with 16 bases between the two germline ends. This CDR3 has 17 amino acids. CDR1 SGHVS and CDR2 FNYEAQ come from the germline V gene. CDR3 sequence (DNA): TGTGCCAGCAGCTTAGGCCCTCGAGGGATAACGAACACTGAAGCTTTCTTT. Protein sequence: CASSLGPRGITNTEAFF. The full variable domain, completed using reference TRBV7-6 and TRBJ1-1, is GAGVSQSPRYKVTKRGQDVALRCDPISGHVSLYWYRQALGQGPEFLTYFNYEAQQDKSGLPNDRFSAERPEGSISTLTIQRTEQRDSAMYRCASSLGPRGITNTEAFFGQGTRLTVV.

The chain recombines TRBV6-1 with TRBJ1-1; 11 bases map to TRBD1. Germline loops: CDR1 MNHNS, CDR2 SASEGT. Trimming took 10 bases from V and 10 from J; bases not matched to a gene: 5. CDR3 length: 11 amino acids. CDR3 coding DNA: TGTGCCACAGGACAGGGGGCTCCAGCTTTCTTT. Protein: CATGQGAPAFF.

V and J are TRBV28 and TRBJ1-2; D call uncertain. Germline V gene data show CDR1 as MDHEN and CDR2 as SYDVKM. Trimming removed 4 bases from V and 8 bases from J, with 17 bases in between. The CDR3 loop spans 14 amino acids. CDR3 sequence reads: CASSSYPLTRGYTF. CDR3 coding DNA: TGTGCCAGCAGTTCATATCCCCTCACCCGGGGCTACACCTTC.

This chain joins TRBV27 and TRBJ2-5, with D possibly matching TRBD1 (6 bases). The germline CDR1 and CDR2 sequences are MNHEY and SMNVEV (reference sequence). The V end was cut by 5 bases, the J end by 4 bases, with 17 bases between. This CDR3 is built from 15 residues. CDR3 DNA sequence: TGTGCCAGCAGTACGGGGAACAGGGCGCGAGAGACCCAGTACTTC. It translates to CASSTGNRARETQYF.

This chain joins TRBV6-5 and TRBJ1-2; D call uncertain. Germline CDR1 MNHEY, CDR2 SVGAGI. V shed 5 bases and J shed 4 bases, with 8 bases lying between them. CDR3 length equals 12 residues. The CDR3 sequence: CASSTPSYGYTF. CDR3 nucleotides: TGTGCCAGCAGTACTCCGAGCTATGGCTACACCTTC.

V and J are TRBV5-5 and TRBJ1-3, with 7 bases aligning to TRBD1. Trimming removed 1 base from V and 2 bases from J; junction bases left unmatched: 0. Germline-derived CDR1 and CDR2 are SGHKS and YYEKEE (reference sequence). This CDR3 spans 14 amino acids. The CDR3 bases are TGTGCCAGCAGCTTGACAGGGGCTGGAAACACCATATATTTT. The encoded protein is CASSLTGAGNTIYF.

The rearrangement joins TRBV2 to TRBJ2-4; D is possibly TRBD2 (5 bases). Trimming took off 3 bases at V and 3 bases at J, with 12 bases between the two ends. In germline, CDR1 is SNHLY, CDR2 FYNNEI. The CDR3 is made up of 15 amino acids. The CDR3 reads CASSDLISGKNIQYF. CDR3 DNA: TGTGCCAGCAGTGATCTTATAAGCGGCAAAAACATTCAGTACTTC.